The clone carrying this TCR beta chain showed up just a few times. Its target is not known. Breast cancer patients provided tissue from their axillary draining lymph nodes. This sample was included in a study of breast tumors, draining lymph nodes, adjacent tissues. MiXCR was run by TCRdb on the multiplex PCR reads, yielding one entry per CDR3 protein. The sample yields about 230,000 distinct CDR3 sequences, roughly 32% seen once. Regarding the study as a whole: Compared with basal-like, luminal-like tumors shared significantly more repertoire with nontumor tissue. Compared with lymph nodes, tumors were less diverse; compared with nontumor tissue, more. The lymph node origin of tumor T cells was framed as consistent with a hypothesis, not demonstrated.

CDR1 is SGHTA, CDR2 FQGNSA, per germline. V lost 0 bases to trimming and J lost 8 bases, with 10 bases between them. The CDR3 is 13 residues long. This chain uses TRBV7-2 with TRBJ1-1; possibly TRBD1 for D (6 bases). The sample was axillary lymph node tissue. This receptor was identified in a female donor with breast cancer. Some clones in this sample may be carry-over from other donors' samples. Here the CDR3 reads CASSLAAGTEAFF. Written as DNA, the CDR3 is TGTGCCAGCAGCTTAGCAGCAGGGACAGAAGCTTTCTTT.